This T cell receptor (beta chain) came from a study of blood T cell repertoires in COVID-19. As for the study in general: Sources were T cells, B-cell-depleted T cells, or PBMCs; the material itself was cDNA or gDNA.

Clones were read by immunoSEQ multiplex PCR, and TCRdb kept only the in-frame ones, dropping some. The data hold roughly 380,000 clones, with about nine tenths observed a single time. Participant age was roughly 18 to 90 years, and participants resided in about two dozen US areas. Participants had their cohort set by participant-reported clinical history. Exposed study participants had met a COVID-19 case within 2 weeks before entry. Germline V gene sequence: CDR1 MNHEY, CDR2 SVGAGI. Trimming took 4 bases from V and 7 from J, leaving 11 bases between them. The CDR3 has 13 amino acids. The chain links TRBV6-5 to TRBJ1-5; tentative D call: TRBD1 (5 bases). The receptor's source is a woman aged 25-40 years who had been exposed to COVID-19. Material for sequencing was PBMCs or T cells enriched from blood (not recorded which). The CDR3 nucleotides read TGTGCCAGCAGTTGGGGGGAAGAGCAGCCCCAGCATTTT. It translates to CASSWGEEQPQHF.